These 6 T cell receptor beta chains share one sample of origin, sequenced in a study of control samples from healthy donors and cancer patients (dated by TCRdb to 2020 to 2021). Library construction relied on the immunoSEQ multiplex PCR assay. TCRdb carries this immuneACCESS record with in-frame sequences only. Its versions omit some clonotypes, under half of them owing to an unresolved V gene in the studies checked, with the rest unexplained. The sample includes some 140,000 clones, with just under 95% observed a single time. The ten largest clones represent approximately 5.5% of the sample. The sequencing sample was made of blood. These receptors originate from a man aged 40-49 years in good health.

A few counts support this clone. The genes are TRBV19 and TRBJ1-5, with D possibly being TRBD1 (6 bases). The CDR3 spans 13 residues. CDR1 and CDR2 (germline): LNHDA, SQIVND (reference sequence). Trimming stripped 4 bases from V and 11 bases from J, with 15 bases between. CDR3 bases: TGTGCCAGTAGTACAACAGGGCAGATGGCCCAGCATTTT. It encodes CASSTTGQMAQHF.

The gene calls are TRBV11-2 and TRBJ1-2; TRBD1 agrees at 7 bases. CDR3 length: 15 residues. From germline, CDR1 is SGHAT and CDR2 FQNNGV. J was trimmed by 8 bases and V by 5 bases; bases with no gene match: 14. The CDR3 spells CASSLGHRGVEGYTF. CDR3 nucleotide sequence: TGTGCCAGCAGCCTGGGGCACAGGGGAGTTGAAGGCTACACCTTC.

The gene calls are TRBV6-2 or TRBV6-3 and TRBJ1-4, with D unclear. The germline V gene encodes CDR1 MNHEY and CDR2 SVGEGT. The V end was cut by 5 bases, the J end by 4 bases, with 11 bases between. The CDR3 sequence is 14 residues long. The CDR3 protein is CASSPRVLNEKLFF. CDR3 DNA: TGTGCCAGCAGTCCCCGGGTTCTTAATGAAAAACTGTTTTTT.

The CDR3 here is CASSLRQGAWNEQFF. CDR3 in DNA: TGTGCCAGCAGCCTTAGACAGGGGGCCTGGAATGAGCAGTTCTTC. The chain couples TRBV14 to TRBJ2-1; 10 positions agree with TRBD1. This CDR3 has 15 residues. Germline loops: CDR1 SGHDN, CDR2 FVKESK. The V segment lost 4 bases and the J segment 7 bases; nucleotides outside the gene matches: 7.

The genes are TRBV14 and TRBJ1-1; 9 nucleotides match TRBD1. V lost 4 bases and J lost 1; bases outside the gene matches: 4. The CDR3 has 15 amino acids. In germline, CDR1 is SGHDN, CDR2 FVKESK. DNA of the CDR3: TGTGCCAGCAGCCCGCCGGGACAGGGGAACACTGAAGCTTTCTTT. Translating gives CASSPPGQGNTEAFF.

The chain carries TRBV2 and TRBJ2-1; 13 bases line up with TRBD2. Germline V gene data show CDR1 as SNHLY and CDR2 as FYNNEI. Unmatched junction bases numbered 3, after V lost 6 bases and J lost 10 bases. The CDR3 length is 13 residues. The CDR3 loop is CASSRLAGGEQFF. CDR3 sequence (DNA): TGTGCCAGCAGCCGACTAGCGGGGGGCGAGCAGTTCTTC.